One and the same sample provided the 29 T cell receptor beta chains below, sequenced in a study of blood T cell repertoires in COVID-19. Using immunoSEQ multiplex PCR, the repertoire was profiled, and TCRdb retains in-frame clones only, with some absent. The table includes about 520,000 clones, approximately 83% detected once. Sequenced material: peripheral blood. All receptors derive from a human donor in a cohort sampled during active COVID-19.

This chain joins TRBV5-8 and TRBJ2-4; 15 nucleotides line up with TRBD2. This CDR3 has 15 residues. V was pared by 3 bases and J by 7 bases, with 2 bases of the junction left unmatched. The germline gives CDR1 SGHTS, CDR2 YDEGEE. CDR3 amino acids: CASSWGTSGRNIQYF. CDR3 sequence (DNA): TGTGCCAGCAGCTGGGGGACTAGCGGGAGGAACATTCAGTACTTC.

This sequence joins TRBV19 and TRBJ2-7, with D tentatively TRBD1 (6 bases). The germline V gene has CDR1 LNHDA and CDR2 SQIVND (reference sequence). This CDR3 region has 14 residues. Between the trimmed V and J ends, which lost 6 bases and 3 bases, there was a span of 15 bases. CDR3 sequence (DNA): TGTGCCAGTAGCGTGGATAGGGACAACTACGAGCAGTACTTC. It encodes CASSVDRDNYEQYF.

The genes are TRBV6-2 or TRBV6-3 and TRBJ2-2, with 7 bases matching TRBD1. Trimming cost V 4 bases and J 7 bases; bases outside gene matches: 3. The CDR3 is 13 amino acids. Germline lookup yields CDR1 MNHEY and CDR2 SVGEGT. The CDR3 DNA sequence: TGTGCCAGCAGTTTCCAGGGGGACGGGGAGCTGTTTTTT. It translates to CASSFQGDGELFF.

CDR3 sequence reads: CACGRRNEKLFF. CDR3 DNA sequence: TGTGCCTGCGGGCGACGCAATGAAAAACTGTTTTTT. The chain has TRBV5-4 and TRBJ1-4; D gene ambiguous. The V and J ends lost 10 bases and 5 bases respectively, with 12 bases between them. Germline-derived CDR1 and CDR2 are SGHNT and YYREEE (reference sequence). The CDR3 length is 12 residues. Together with reference TRBV5-4 and TRBJ1-4, the CDR3 gives the full variable domain: ETGVTQSPTHLIKTRGQQVTLRCSSQSGHNTVSWYQQALGQGPQFIFQYYREEENGRGNFPPRFSGLQFPNYSSELNVNALELDDSALYLCACGRRNEKLFFGSGTQLSVL.

The DNA of the CDR3 is TGTGCCAGCGGGTTCCTTCGACAGGGGCCCCTGGATACGCAGTATTTT. This sequence encodes CASGFLRQGPLDTQYF. The chain joins TRBV7-2 to TRBJ2-3, with 8 bases that match TRBD1. CDR3 length equals 16 residues. Looked up from germline, CDR1 is SGHTA and CDR2 is FQGNSA. V lost 8 bases and J lost 6; bases outside the gene matches: 16.

This clone appeared a single time. The V call is TRBV2, the J call TRBJ1-5, with 8 bases that match TRBD1. The germline V gene encodes CDR1 SNHLY and CDR2 FYNNEI. There are 13 residues in the CDR3. V was pared by 8 bases and J by 3 bases, with 3 bases of the junction left unmatched. CDR3 in amino acids: CASQGQDNQPQHF. For the CDR3, the DNA is TGTGCCAGCCAGGGACAGGACAATCAGCCCCAGCATTTT.

The CDR3, as DNA: TGCGCCAGCTCACCGGGACTAGCATCCTACGAGCAGTACTTC. Encoded protein: CASSPGLASYEQYF. The chain is built from TRBV5-1 and TRBJ2-7; 9 bases are a match to TRBD2. Germline CDR1 and CDR2: SGHRS and YFSETQ. This CDR3 is 14 amino acids long. V dropped 7 bases and J dropped 1; count of bases not matched to a gene: 6.

This clone is a singleton in its sample. The rearrangement links TRBV5-4 to TRBJ2-5; possible D gene TRBD1, 6 bases. Germline CDR1 is SGHNT and CDR2 is YYREEE (reference sequence). The CDR3 is 13 residues long. The V and J ends lost 5 bases and 5 bases respectively, with 13 bases between them. The CDR3 DNA follows: TGTGCCAGCAGTCAACAGGGAACGGAGACCCAGTACTTC. Translated: CASSQQGTETQYF. The complete variable domain, with remaining parts taken from reference TRBV5-4 and TRBJ2-5, reads ETGVTQSPTHLIKTRGQQVTLRCSSQSGHNTVSWYQQALGQGPQFIFQYYREEENGRGNFPPRFSGLQFPNYSSELNVNALELDDSALYLCASSQQGTETQYFGPGTRLLVL.

The chain has TRBV6-2 or TRBV6-3 and TRBJ1-1; 9 bases line up with TRBD1. The CDR3 length is 14 residues. J gave up 6 bases and V 4 bases, and 6 bases lay outside the gene matches. Germline V gives CDR1 MNHEY, CDR2 SVGEGT. DNA for the CDR3: TGTGCCAGCAGTTCAGGACAGGGGTGGCCTGAAGCTTTCTTT. It codes for CASSSGQGWPEAFF.

The chain recombines TRBV4-2 with TRBJ1-2; 12 bases are shared with TRBD1. Germline V gives CDR1 LGHNA, CDR2 YNFKEQ. The CDR3 consists of 18 residues. The ends lost 1 base at V and 4 bases at J; junction bases unmatched: 10. CDR3 in DNA: TGTGCCAGCAGCCAAGGCCCCGGGACAGGGGGCGCTGGCTATGGCTACACCTTC. It encodes CASSQGPGTGGAGYGYTF.

The chain is built from TRBV27 and TRBJ2-6, with 8 bases aligning to TRBD1. CDR1 and CDR2 from the germline V gene are MNHEY and SMNVEV (reference sequence). The CDR3 runs 16 residues. Trimming cost V 5 bases and J 2 bases; bases outside gene matches: 5. CDR3 sequence (DNA): TGTGCCAGCAGTCCATTGACAGGGGCTGGGGCCAACGTCCTGACTTTC. The encoded protein is CASSPLTGAGANVLTF.

The rearrangement joins TRBV6-5 to TRBJ1-1, with no clear D. Looked up from germline, CDR1 is MNHEY and CDR2 is SVGAGI. Trimming took 5 bases from V and 0 from J, leaving 7 bases between them. CDR3 size: 13 residues. This CDR3 is CASSPGLNTEAFF. DNA of the CDR3: TGTGCCAGCAGTCCCGGTCTGAACACTGAAGCTTTCTTT.

The genes are TRBV19 and TRBJ2-3; perhaps TRBD2 as D (6 bases). The V gene's germline CDR1 is LNHDA and CDR2 SQIVND (reference sequence). V was cut by 5 bases and J by 0 bases, with 15 bases left in between. The CDR3 runs 16 residues. Here the CDR3 DNA reads TGTGCCAGTAGTCGGATAGCGGAGACGAGCACAGATACGCAGTATTTT. This codes for CASSRIAETSTDTQYF.

The chain carries TRBV2 and TRBJ2-3; 11 bases are shared with TRBD2. Trimming cost V 5 bases and J 0 bases; bases outside gene matches: 7. CDR1 and CDR2 (germline): SNHLY, FYNNEI. The CDR3 has 17 amino acids. CDR3 DNA sequence: TGTGCCAGCAGTAAAACTAGCGGGAGAGCTAGCACAGATACGCAGTATTTT. It encodes CASSKTSGRASTDTQYF.

The chain couples TRBV15 to TRBJ1-5; 10 bases are a match to TRBD1. Germline V gene sequence: CDR1 LNHNV, CDR2 YYDKDF (reference sequence). There are 15 residues in the CDR3. V was pared by 3 bases and J by 7 bases, with 6 bases of the junction left unmatched. For the CDR3, the DNA is TGTGCCACCAGCAGGGGACAGGGGAAAGTACAGCCCCAGCATTTT. This codes for CATSRGQGKVQPQHF.

Of note for this clone: At one end, the junction sequence differs from germline, possibly due to a read error. The chain is built from TRBV7-7 and TRBJ2-1; possible D gene TRBD2, 5 bases. This CDR3 is 14 amino acids long. CDR1 and CDR2 from the germline V gene are SSHAT and FNYEAQ (reference sequence). The CDR3 coding sequence is TGTGCTAGCAGCTCAAGCGGCCGTTACAATGAGCAGTTCTTC. Its protein product is CASSSSGRYNEQFF.

V is TRBV3-1 (or the pseudogene TRBV3-2) and J is TRBJ1-2; D perhaps matches TRBD1 (5 bases). The CDR3 contains 15 residues. Trimming removed 3 bases at V and 8 bases at J, with 19 bases between. Germline assignment: CDR1 LGHDT and CDR2 YNNKEL (reference sequence). The CDR3 sequence is CASSQNGQGVSGYTF. CDR3 in DNA: TGTGCCAGCAGCCAGAACGGGCAGGGCGTGAGCGGCTACACCTTC.

The chain employs TRBV30 and TRBJ1-1; D is uncertain. The CDR3 extends over 12 amino acids. Germline V lookup: CDR1 GTSNPN, CDR2 SVGIG (reference sequence). Deletions cut 5 bases from V and 1 base from J, with 8 bases between. This chain's CDR3 is CAWANRNTEAFF. CDR3 nucleotide sequence: TGTGCCTGGGCAAACAGGAACACTGAAGCTTTCTTT.

The rearrangement uses TRBV9 and TRBJ1-3; D unclear. Between the trimmed V and J ends, which lost 4 bases and 4 bases, there was a span of 21 bases. The CDR3 contains 17 residues. CDR1 is SGDLS and CDR2 is YYNGEE in the germline V gene. The CDR3 DNA is TGTGCCAGCAGCCCCTCCTCCGGGATCGCGGGGGGAAACACCATATATTTT. It encodes CASSPSSGIAGGNTIYF.

This clone showed up just a few times. The CDR3 here is CASSITGGESSYNEQFF. The CDR3 nucleotides read TGTGCCAGTAGTATAACTGGCGGGGAAAGCTCCTACAATGAGCAGTTCTTC. The V and J genes are TRBV19 and TRBJ2-1, with D tentatively TRBD2 (6 bases). Trimming removed 2 bases from V and 0 bases from J, with 14 bases in between. CDR1 LNHDA and CDR2 SQIVND come from the germline V gene (reference sequence). This CDR3 has 17 residues.

V is TRBV7-3 and J is TRBJ2-1, with D maybe TRBD2 (7 bases). This CDR3 is built from 14 residues. Germline V gene sequence: CDR1 SGHTA, CDR2 FQGTGA. Trimming pared 7 bases from V and 6 bases from J, leaving 16 bases between. The CDR3, as DNA: TGTGCCAGCACCCCCGAGGGGGGGCTCAATGAGCAGTTCTTC. Encoded protein: CASTPEGGLNEQFF. Full variable domain (missing parts from reference TRBV7-3 and TRBJ2-1): GAGVSQTPSNKVTEKGKYVELRCDPISGHTALYWYRQSLGQGPEFLIYFQGTGAADDSGLPNDRFFAVRPEGSVSTLKIQRTERGDSAVYLCASTPEGGLNEQFFGPGTRLTVL.

About this clone: The same CDR3 arises from other DNA sequences in this sample as well. The chain recombines TRBV27 with TRBJ2-1; D not resolved. The germline V gene encodes CDR1 MNHEY and CDR2 SMNVEV (reference sequence). The CDR3 length is 14 residues. Trimming pared 2 bases from V and 1 base from J, leaving 6 bases between. CDR3 nucleotides: TGTGCCAGCAGTTTAGGCAGTTCCTACAATGAGCAGTTCTTC. This encodes CASSLGSSYNEQFF.

The rearrangement joins TRBV3-1 (or the pseudogene TRBV3-2) to TRBJ2-7; 7 bases fit TRBD2. The CDR3 spans 15 residues. Germline CDR1 reads LGHDT; CDR2 reads YNNKEL (reference sequence). The J segment lost 4 bases and the V segment lost 1 base, leaving 7 bases of the junction unmatched. The CDR3 DNA follows: TGTGCCAGCAGCCAAGGGGGGGGAAAGGGGTACGAGCAGTACTTC. Translated, it gives CASSQGGGKGYEQYF.

The genes are TRBV30 and TRBJ1-2, with D unclear. Looked up from germline, CDR1 is GTSNPN and CDR2 is SVGIG (reference sequence). The CDR3 runs to 15 residues. V gave up 0 bases and J gave up 0 bases, with 11 bases separating them. CDR3 in amino acids: CAWSVENTPNYGYTF. Here the CDR3 DNA reads TGTGCCTGGAGTGTGGAGAACACGCCTAACTATGGCTACACCTTC.

In its sample, this clone was seen once. The V call is TRBV10-3, the J call TRBJ2-3; 11 bases are a match to TRBD2. This CDR3 has 15 amino acids. The V segment lost 7 bases and the J segment 3 bases; nucleotides outside the gene matches: 6. Germline lookup yields CDR1 ENHRY and CDR2 SYGVKD. This CDR3 is CAINPGLAETDTQYF. CDR3 nucleotide sequence: TGTGCCATCAATCCGGGACTAGCGGAGACAGATACGCAGTATTTT.

A single count supports this clone. The chain has TRBV30 and TRBJ1-5; D possibly corresponds to TRBD1 (5 bases). The CDR3 runs 15 residues. Germline CDR1 is GTSNPN and CDR2 is SVGIG (reference sequence). V shed 2 bases and J shed 4 bases, with 15 bases lying between them. The CDR3 nucleotides read TGTGCCTGGAGTTGGGCGGCCGGGGGAAATCAGCCCCAGCATTTT. Translation: CAWSWAAGGNQPQHF.

V gene TRBV7-2 combines with J gene TRBJ2-6; 7 nucleotides match TRBD1. The V gene end was trimmed by 1 base and the J gene end by 0 bases; junction bases not matched to a gene: 3. CDR1 and CDR2 (germline): SGHTA, FQGNSA. The CDR3 consists of 17 residues. The CDR3 spells CASSLVGQNSGANVLTF. The CDR3 nucleotides are TGTGCCAGCAGCTTAGTGGGACAGAACTCTGGGGCCAACGTCCTGACTTTC.

The chain uses TRBV18 and TRBJ1-5; possibly TRBD1 for D (6 bases). The CDR3 extends over 16 amino acids. Trimming left V 5 bases short and J 5 bases short, with 19 bases between. Per germline, CDR1 KGHSH and CDR2 LQKENI. This CDR3 is CASSTGRGGADQPQHF. CDR3 sequence (DNA): TGTGCCAGCTCAACGGGCCGGGGGGGCGCGGATCAGCCCCAGCATTTT.

The chain recombines TRBV5-1 with TRBJ1-1, with D tentatively TRBD1 (5 bases). Per germline, CDR1 SGHRS and CDR2 YFSETQ. The CDR3 loop spans 16 amino acids. V shed 3 bases and J shed 4 bases, with 19 bases lying between them. CDR3 in DNA: TGCGCCAGCAGCTCGGGGGGTGGCAGGCGGAGCACTGAAGCTTTCTTT. It encodes CASSSGGGRRSTEAFF.